The clone carrying this TCR beta chain was counted at least ten times. This CDR3 has 13 residues. CDR1 DFQATT and CDR2 SNEGSKA come from the germline V gene (reference sequence). Trimming took 6 bases from V and 8 from J, leaving 19 bases between them. This sample was included in a study of patients and donors after allogeneic stem cell transplantation. TCRdb passed the RT-PCR reads through MiXCR, listing each CDR3 protein once. This table holds around 200,000 distinct CDR3 sequences, 35% to 45% found once. Sequencing used blood, either unsorted or a sorted T cell fraction (not recorded which). The sequence was obtained from a human donor who was either an allogeneic HSCT recipient or a stem cell or donor lymphocyte infusion donor (not recorded which). It is not recorded whose cells these are; they may come from a transplant donor. The chain carries TRBV20-1 and TRBJ1-1, with a tentative D call TRBD1 (5 bases). This CDR3 reads CSALQGAPREAFF. The CDR3 region has the DNA TGCAGTGCCCTACAAGGGGCACCACGAGAAGCTTTCTTT.